These T cell receptor beta chains were read from a single sample in a study of T cell responses to AZD1222 COVID-19 vaccine. Repertoires were generated with immunoSEQ multiplex PCR, while TCRdb's copy carries only in-frame clones and drops some. Here the sample spans some 110,000 clones, 75% to 90% being singletons. Sample: peripheral blood, taken on day 0 of AZD1222 vaccination. These TCRs come from an adult in good health. CDR3s include the opening cysteine and the closing phenylalanine or tryptophan. The D gene is left open where the match is weak. The size entry is marked missing in some rows and otherwise reads once, few, many or a size class.

D | J | V | size | DNA | CDR3
. | TRBJ1-5 | TRBV6-2/TRBV6-3 | . | TGTGCCAGCAGTTACTCCAGTCTGCCCCAGCATTTT | CASSYSSLPQHF
. | TRBJ1-5 | TRBV19 | . | TGTGCCAGTGGCGGCGGGACCTCCTATAGCAATCAGCCCCAGCATTTT | CASGGGTSYSNQPQHF
. | TRBJ2-7 | TRBV11-2 | . | TGTGCCAGCAGCTTAGAGTCAGGGTGGTACGAGCAGTACTTC | CASSLESGWYEQYF
. | TRBJ1-2 | TRBV7-9 | . | TGTGCCAGCAGCTTTCTCGGCTATGGCTACACCTTC | CASSFLGYGYTF
TRBD2 | TRBJ2-7 | TRBV7-9 | once | TGTGCCAGCAGCCCCGCCGCGGGAGCGGCCTACGAGCAGTACTTC | CASSPAAGAAYEQYF
. | TRBJ1-2 | TRBV29-1 | . | TGCAGCGTTGAAGATCAAGGGTATGGCTACACCTTC | CSVEDQGYGYTF
TRBD2 | TRBJ2-1 | TRBV24-1 | . | TGTGCCACCAGTGATTTGGAGACTAGCCTTAATGAGCAGTTCTTC | CATSDLETSLNEQFF
. | TRBJ1-2 | TRBV5-1 | . | TGCGCCAGCAGCTTATCGACACGCCTCGGTGGCTACACCTTC | CASSLSTRLGGYTF
. | TRBJ2-7 | TRBV28 | . | TGTGCCAGCAGTTTGACAGGTCCCTACGAGCAGTACTTC | CASSLTGPYEQYF
. | TRBJ1-2 | TRBV9 | once | TGTGCCAGCAGCGTACTGGGGGAAAGTGGCTACACCTTC | CASSVLGESGYTF
. | TRBJ2-7 | TRBV19 | . | TGTGCCAGTAGTAGAAACAGGGATACCAACGAGCAGTACTTC | CASSRNRDTNEQYF
TRBD1 | TRBJ1-5 | TRBV7-2 | . | TGTGCCAGCAGCCTAAAGCAGGGGGACCTAAATCAGCCCCAGCATTTT | CASSLKQGDLNQPQHF
. | TRBJ2-7 | TRBV7-2 | . | TGTGCCAGCAGCTTAGGGCAGGGTTCCCTCTACGAGCAGTACTTC | CASSLGQGSLYEQYF
TRBD1 | TRBJ1-6 | TRBV7-9 | . | TGTGCCAGCAGCTTATGGACAGGGGCTCCTTCACCCCTCCACTTT | CASSLWTGAPSPLHF
. | TRBJ2-7 | TRBV7-8 | . | TGTGCCAGCAGCTTACCCCGTAAAAGTGGACGGCTCTACGAGCAGTACTTC | CASSLPRKSGRLYEQYF
TRBD1 | TRBJ2-1 | TRBV24-1 | . | TGTGCCACCAGTGACAGAACTTCGGACAGGGGCCACTCCTACAATGAGCAGTTCTTC | CATSDRTSDRGHSYNEQFF
TRBD1 | TRBJ2-2 | TRBV29-1 | once | TGCAGCGTTGAATCTCCGGGACAGGGCTTCGGGGAGCTGTTTTTT | CSVESPGQGFGELFF
TRBD1 | TRBJ1-4 | TRBV3-1/TRBV3-2 | . | TGTGCCAGCAGCCGTGGACAGGGGGCGCGGGCTAATGAAAAACTGTTTTTT | CASSRGQGARANEKLFF
TRBD1 | TRBJ2-3 | TRBV4-3 | . | TGCGCCAGCAGCATAGGGACAGGGGAAGATACGCAGTATTTT | CASSIGTGEDTQYF
. | TRBJ2-1 | TRBV27 | . | TGTGCCAGCATGGCTTTGAGGGGGGCTACCACCTACAATGAGCAGTTCTTC | CASMALRGATTYNEQFF
. | TRBJ2-1 | TRBV6-6 | . | TGTGCCAGCAGTTCCCGACTAGTGGGAAATGAGCAGTTCTTC | CASSSRLVGNEQFF
TRBD2 | TRBJ2-1 | TRBV13 | medium-sized | TGTGCCAGCAGCCCGAGGGGGTTGACTAGCGGGAGTGATGAGCAGTTCTTC | CASSPRGLTSGSDEQFF
. | TRBJ1-1 | TRBV9 | once | TGTGCCAGCAGCTCGAGTAGTAGTGGGGGGAACACTGAAGCTTTCTTT | CASSSSSSGGNTEAFF
. | TRBJ2-7 | TRBV6-5 | . | TGTGCCAGCAGTCCGGACGGACGAACCTACGAGCAGTACTTC | CASSPDGRTYEQYF
. | TRBJ1-3 | TRBV30 | . | TGTGCCTGGAGTGCACCGGGAGGAAACACCATATATTTT | CAWSAPGGNTIYF
. | TRBJ2-7 | TRBV28 | . | TGTGCCAGCAGTCCCCTTTTTCGGGGCTACGAGCAGTACTTC | CASSPLFRGYEQYF
. | TRBJ1-6 | TRBV3-1/TRBV3-2 | once | TGTGCCAGCAGCGTAGTCATTCCCATTTTACATCATAATTCACCCCTCCACTTT | CASSVVIPILHHNSPLHF
TRBD2 | TRBJ2-1 | TRBV9 | . | TGTGCCAGCAGCGTAGGGTTAGCGGGGGGCCGAGGGACCTACAATGAGCAGTTCTTC | CASSVGLAGGRGTYNEQFF
. | TRBJ2-1 | TRBV10-3 | once | TGTGCCATCAGTGAGCCCTTCACACCGAATGAGCAGTTCTTC | CAISEPFTPNEQFF
. | TRBJ2-7 | TRBV6-2/TRBV6-3 | . | TGTGCCAGCAGCTATGGGCCACACGAGCAGTACTTC | CASSYGPHEQYF
. | TRBJ1-2 | TRBV6-6 | . | TGTGCCAGCAGAAGGACAGTAGTTAACTATGGCTACACCTTC | CASRRTVVNYGYTF
TRBD1 | TRBJ2-7 | TRBV11-2 | . | TGTGCCAGCAGCACCCGGGACAGGGAAGGGTACGAGCAGTACTTC | CASSTRDREGYEQYF
. | TRBJ2-2 | TRBV9 | . | TGTGCCAGCAGCGTTGGGCCAAGCCCGAACACCGGGGAGCTGTTTTTT | CASSVGPSPNTGELFF
TRBD1 | TRBJ1-1 | TRBV6-6 | few | TGTGCCAGCAGGTACAGGGGGCTCGAGAGCGAAGCTTTCTTT | CASRYRGLESEAFF
. | TRBJ1-2 | TRBV5-6 | . | TGTGCCAGCAGCTTAGGAGGGGCTTACTATGGCTACACCTTC | CASSLGGAYYGYTF
TRBD2 | TRBJ2-5 | TRBV7-2 | . | TGTGCCAGCAGCCTGAGCGGGGATCAAGAGACCCAGTACTTC | CASSLSGDQETQYF
. | TRBJ2-6 | TRBV30 | once | TGTGCCTGGAGGCCCTTGAGGACAGAAACCCTTAACGTCCTGACTTTC | CAWRPLRTETLNVLTF
. | TRBJ1-5 | TRBV19 | . | TGTGCGTGCGGGGGAGTAACTCAGCATTTT | CACGGVTQHF
. | TRBJ2-2 | TRBV7-6 | once | TGTGCCAGCAGCTTTGAGGCGGGGTCCAGTATAAGGGAGCTGTTTTTT | CASSFEAGSSIRELFF
. | TRBJ2-3 | TRBV15 | . | TGTGCCACCAGCAGGGGCCTTTGGGACACCATCACAGATACGCAGTATTTT | CATSRGLWDTITDTQYF